A single T cell receptor (beta chain) is shown here with its context. Its antigen is unknown. The data were taken from a study of shared clonotypes between healthy human individuals. Overall study context: There were three CD4 naive, three CD4 memory, two CD8 naive and one CD8 memory plates per donor. Whole-study results and caveats: Among non-shared clonotypes, generation probabilities were lower than among those shared by all four donors. Despite large depth, sorted-subset datasets appeared incompletely sequenced.

The germline CDR1 and CDR2 sequences are SGHNT and YYREEE (reference sequence). Trimming at V came to 4 bases and at J to 2 bases, leaving 8 bases not matched to a gene. The CDR3 covers 16 residues. The assay used deep level. Profiled with immunoSEQ multiplex PCR; TCRdb holds only in-frame clones, not every one. Here the sample spans nearly 1 million clones, 76% being singletons. Sequenced material: memory CD4+ T cells sorted from blood. Subset of the sample: CD45RA-negative fraction. The TCR originated in a man aged 18 to 30 in good health. V is TRBV5-4 and J is TRBJ1-2, with 10 positions matching TRBD1. CDR3 nucleotide sequence: TGTGCCAGCAGCCGCGGACAGGGGGACGCGAACTATGGCTACACCTTC. Translation gives CASSRGQGDANYGYTF.